This T cell receptor (beta chain) was profiled in a study of PD-1 blockade in classical Hodgkin lymphoma. Overall study: Every 2 weeks, patients had 3 mg/kg nivolumab intravenously. Study observations and caveats: TCR diversity rose significantly by C4D1 in CD4+ but not CD8+ cells. Healthy donors reportedly exceeded newly diagnosed patients in baseline TCR diversity.

Each patient relapsed following autologous stem cell transplantation, and prior brentuximab vedotin exposure differed. V dropped 5 bases and J dropped 6; count of bases not matched to a gene: 7. The CDR3 totals 15 residues. Germline V gene lookup returns CDR1 MNHEY and CDR2 SMNVEV (reference sequence). In this sample, this clone turned up a few times. The antigen is not known. TCRdb's table, derived via immunoSEQ multiplex PCR, lists solely in-frame clones and lacks some. The data show almost 100,000 clones, around nine tenths seen once. The J gene is TRBJ2-3, the V gene TRBV27; 11 bases fit TRBD1. This TCR was sampled from a human donor with classical Hodgkin lymphoma. The sample in question was peripheral blood mononuclear cells (PBMCs), obtained at baseline. CDR3 amino acids: CASSLGGQGGDTQYF. The DNA of the CDR3 is TGTGCCAGCAGTCTAGGGGGACAGGGGGGCGATACGCAGTATTTT.